A selection of T cell receptor beta chains follows, all from one sample in a study of blood T cell repertoires in COVID-19. Libraries were prepared by immunoSEQ multiplex PCR; TCRdb keeps only in-frame clonotypes and omits some of them. The data show approximately 100,000 clones, about 90% seen once. The sample comprised peripheral blood. The receptors originated from a woman aged 55-75 years with acute or convalescent COVID-19. CDR3s include the opening cysteine and the closing phenylalanine or tryptophan. D genes are given only for firm matches. Only some rows state a clone size, as once, few, many or a class for expanded clones.

>TRBD2|TRBJ2-3|TRBV7-9|NA
CASSLGWGGRSPDTQYF
TGTGCCAGCAGCTTAGGGTGGGGCGGGAGAAGCCCCGATACGCAGTATTTT
>NA|TRBJ2-1|TRBV11-3|NA
CASSLASVLVKNYNEQFF
TGTGCCAGCAGCTTAGCGAGTGTCTTAGTTAAAAACTACAATGAGCAGTTCTTC
>TRBD2|TRBJ2-1|TRBV6-5|NA
CASRALARGEQFF
TGTGCCAGCAGAGCACTAGCGAGGGGTGAGCAGTTCTTC
>NA|TRBJ1-5|TRBV14|NA
CASSLLPYYSNQPQHF
TGTGCCAGCAGCCTTCTCCCGTACTATAGCAATCAGCCCCAGCATTTT
>TRBD1|TRBJ1-4|TRBV7-9|NA
CASSFLRDRDEKLFF
TGTGCCAGCAGCTTCCTCAGGGACAGGGATGAAAAACTGTTTTTT
>NA|TRBJ2-1|TRBV5-1|NA
CASSPFGSGSVNEQFF
TGCGCCAGCAGCCCTTTCGGGAGTGGGTCCGTCAATGAGCAGTTCTTC
>NA|TRBJ2-5|TRBV27|NA
CASSFNVVGRETQYF
TGTGCCAGCAGTTTTAATGTGGTGGGGCGGGAGACCCAGTACTTC
>NA|TRBJ2-3|TRBV9|NA
CASSPLSGSTDTQYF
TGTGCCAGCAGCCCTTTGAGCGGGAGCACAGATACGCAGTATTTT
>NA|TRBJ1-1|TRBV11-3|NA
CASSLIRPMNTEAFF
TGTGCCAGCAGCTTAATCAGGCCAATGAACACTGAAGCTTTCTTT
>NA|TRBJ1-1|TRBV20-1|NA
CRTEAGTEAFF
TGCAGGACCGAGGCGGGGACTGAAGCTTTCTTT
>NA|TRBJ1-3|TRBV3-1/TRBV3-2|few
CASSPQRGSGNTIYF
TGTGCCAGCAGCCCCCAAAGGGGCTCTGGAAACACCATATATTTT
>NA|TRBJ1-2|TRBV2|once
CASRTNSGGGYGYTF
TGTGCCAGCCGTACAAACTCGGGGGGTGGCTATGGCTACACCTTC
>TRBD1|TRBJ1-2|TRBV5-1|NA
CASSGGQPNYGYTF
TGCGCCAGCAGCGGGGGACAGCCTAACTATGGCTACACCTTC
>NA|TRBJ2-1|TRBV9|few
CASSPGSRDRYNEQFF
TGTGCCAGCAGCCCCGGGAGTCGGGATCGGTACAATGAGCAGTTCTTC
>TRBD2|TRBJ2-5|TRBV6-2/TRBV6-3|NA
CASSLGTSGLLSMLRETQYF
TGTGCCAGCAGTCTCGGGACTAGCGGTTTGTTGAGTATGCTTAGAGAGACCCAGTACTTC
>NA|TRBJ2-3|TRBV5-1|once
CASSPSQADTQYF
TGCGCCAGCAGCCCCTCCCAGGCAGATACGCAGTATTTT
>NA|TRBJ1-2|TRBV12-3/TRBV12-4|NA
CASSTRGGDGYTF
TGTGCCAGCAGTACAAGGGGGGGCGATGGCTACACCTTC
>NA|TRBJ1-1|TRBV19|NA
CASSEQANTEAFF
TGTGCCAGTAGTGAGCAGGCGAACACTGAAGCTTTCTTT
>TRBD2|TRBJ2-2|TRBV18|NA
CASSIAGTYTGELFF
TGTGCCAGCTCAATAGCGGGAACTTACACCGGGGAGCTGTTTTTT
>TRBD2|TRBJ2-2|TRBV15|NA
CATSRELAGVSGELFF
TGTGCCACCAGCAGAGAACTAGCGGGAGTCAGCGGGGAGCTGTTTTTT
>NA|TRBJ1-5|TRBV28|NA
CASSRTGHRPQHF
TGTGCCAGCAGTAGAACAGGCCATAGGCCCCAGCATTTT
>TRBD1|TRBJ2-5|TRBV27|NA
CASRSRDRSGETQYF
TGTGCCAGCAGAAGCCGGGACAGGTCTGGGGAGACCCAGTACTTC
>NA|TRBJ2-5|TRBV5-8|NA
CASSFPGLPQETQYF
TGTGCCAGCAGCTTCCCAGGGCTACCCCAAGAGACCCAGTACTTC
>TRBD1|TRBJ1-2|TRBV9|NA
CASSVGTGDYGYTF
TGTGCCAGCAGCGTAGGTACAGGGGACTATGGCTACACCTTC
>TRBD2|TRBJ2-3|TRBV3-1/TRBV3-2|few
CASTASGVSTDTQYF
TGTGCCAGCACTGCTAGCGGGGTTAGCACAGATACGCAGTATTTT
>TRBD1|TRBJ1-1|TRBV14|few
CASSQEVRDRVFF
TGTGCCAGCAGCCAAGAGGTGCGGGACAGGGTTTTCTTT
>TRBD1|TRBJ2-5|TRBV10-3|NA
CAILQGPQETQYF
TGTGCCATATTACAGGGGCCCCAAGAGACCCAGTACTTC